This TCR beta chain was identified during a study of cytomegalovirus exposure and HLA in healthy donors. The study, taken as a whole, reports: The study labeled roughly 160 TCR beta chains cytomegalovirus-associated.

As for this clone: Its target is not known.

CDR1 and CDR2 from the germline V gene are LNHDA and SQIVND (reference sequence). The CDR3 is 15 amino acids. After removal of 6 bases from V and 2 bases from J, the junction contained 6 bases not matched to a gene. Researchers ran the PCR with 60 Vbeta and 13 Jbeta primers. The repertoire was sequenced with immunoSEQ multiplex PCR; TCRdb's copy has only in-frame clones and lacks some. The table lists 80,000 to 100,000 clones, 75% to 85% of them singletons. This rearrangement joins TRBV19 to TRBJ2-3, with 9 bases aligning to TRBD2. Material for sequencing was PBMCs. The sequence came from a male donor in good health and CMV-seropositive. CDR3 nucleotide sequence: TGTGCCAGTAGCATACTAGCGGGTAACACAGATACGCAGTATTTT. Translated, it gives CASSILAGNTDTQYF. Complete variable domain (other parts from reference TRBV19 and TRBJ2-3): DGGITQSPKYLFRKEGQNVTLSCEQNLNHDAMYWYRQDPGQGLRLIYYSQIVNDFQKGDIAEGYSVSREKKESFPLTVTSAQKNPTAFYLCASSILAGNTDTQYFGPGTRLTVL.